These T cell receptor beta chains were read from a single sample in a study of cytomegalovirus exposure and HLA in healthy donors. Only in-frame clones appear in the TCRdb table, and some are missing; sequencing was by immunoSEQ multiplex PCR. The data contain 11,000 to 15,000 clones, roughly 64% of them seen just once; the ten biggest clones take up approximately 17%. The sample was PBMCs. The receptors here all came from a woman in her forties or fifties in good health and CMV-seropositive. The CDR3 runs from the conserved cysteine through the conserved F or W. The listing skips clone size in some rows; elsewhere it reads once, few, many or a size class.

abundance	v_gene	j_gene	CDR3aa
.	TRBV28	TRBJ2-5	CASSQGTGQETQYF
.	TRBV6-5	TRBJ1-2	CASSPQGAGGYTF
.	TRBV6-6	TRBJ2-3	CASTRNLDTQYF
.	TRBV5-4	TRBJ1-1	CASSQKGQGVYGDTEAFF
once	TRBV14	TRBJ2-5	CASSLGGTQYF
once	TRBV21-1	TRBJ2-1	CASSPSRIDRFRNEQFF
.	TRBV28	TRBJ2-7	CASLPSGSIHEQYF
once	TRBV5-4	TRBJ1-2	CASSSVYYYGYTF
.	TRBV19	TRBJ1-4	CASIGPNEKLFF
.	TRBV6-5	TRBJ2-7	CASSQGLGYEQYF
few	TRBV5-4	TRBJ2-7	CASSGSGRAAGEQYF
few	TRBV15	TRBJ1-1	CATSRDRGWTEAFF
once	TRBV28	TRBJ1-1	CASRLGLMNTEAFF
.	TRBV5-4	TRBJ2-3	CASSLASGRAEYLTDTQYF
.	TRBV30	TRBJ2-1	CAWSTPGTRWIQFF
.	TRBV4-2	TRBJ1-5	CASSQEFGQGEQPQHF
.	TRBV4-1	TRBJ1-2	CASSPMGGRDYGYTF
.	TRBV29-1	TRBJ2-1	CSVGQFLNEQFF
.	TRBV10-2	TRBJ2-7	CASSTQGNSYEQYF
.	TRBV29-1	TRBJ1-1	CSVAHPEAFF
.	TRBV1	TRBJ1-4	CTSSQYLRGPEKLFF
few	TRBV6-6	TRBJ1-2	CASTTGVYGYTF
.	TRBV7-2	TRBJ1-5	CASSLGGGHQPQHF
.	TRBV21-1	TRBJ2-7	CASIPGTVDDEQYF
.	TRBV7-2	TRBJ1-5	CASSLVGDSNQPQHF
.	TRBV30	TRBJ2-4	CAWSAHLAALPLAKNIQYF
.	TRBV30	TRBJ2-7	CARQQGVNHEQYF
.	TRBV30	.	CAWSTGAPEQYF
few	TRBV27	TRBJ1-2	CASGQGYGYTF
.	TRBV29-1	TRBJ2-3	CSTGSEIPDTQYF
once	TRBV9	TRBJ2-2	CASSAGAGELFF
.	TRBV6-6	TRBJ2-1	CASSPSGKTYNEQFF
.	TRBV29-1	TRBJ1-1	CSGSDMNTEAFF
.	TRBV4-3	TRBJ1-4	CASSQDLGVNEKLFF
.	TRBV29-1	TRBJ2-1	CSVDPSGISYNEQFF
.	TRBV4-3	TRBJ2-1	CASSQDFTGVDEQFF
.	TRBV30	TRBJ1-5	CACSDGNSNQPQHF
.	TRBV30	TRBJ1-1	CAWSEEGPGFF
once	TRBV14	TRBJ2-1	CASSRGGLVYEQFF
few	TRBV20-1	TRBJ2-7	CSAGDLSGMYF
.	TRBV4-2	TRBJ2-7	CASSQDSSPDWVQYF
.	TRBV28	TRBJ2-7	CASSLTAGVNYEQYF
few	TRBV29-1	TRBJ1-5	CSVEVTDTHGEGAGTQHF
.	TRBV25-1	TRBJ1-1	CASSEFGGTEAFF
.	TRBV5-1	TRBJ2-5	CASSSTRVEETQYF
few	TRBV11-2	TRBJ1-1	CASSQGDRLNTEAFF
few	TRBV6-4	TRBJ2-6	CASSDSDSSGANVLTF
.	TRBV30	TRBJ2-7	CAWSVRTGREQYF
.	TRBV4-2	TRBJ2-2	CASSQEGQGIAGELFF
.	TRBV27	TRBJ2-5	CASSSSGEETQYF
.	TRBV7-2	TRBJ2-7	CASSYAGGLLSYEQYF
few	TRBV30	TRBJ1-2	CAWRAGQGSGYTF
.	TRBV28	TRBJ1-3	CASSSQGLKGNTIYF
.	TRBV7-8	TRBJ1-5	CASSRTGRVLPQHF
.	TRBV21-1	TRBJ2-7	CASSKAAVSYEQYF
.	TRBV29-1	TRBJ2-7	CSVQGAVEQYF
.	TRBV19	TRBJ1-5	CASSYRTQPQHF
.	TRBV6-5	TRBJ2-1	CASSPALQRVEQFF
once	TRBV6-1	TRBJ2-5	CASSFPRYQETQYF
once	TRBV29-1	TRBJ2-5	CSALGAWGVTQYF